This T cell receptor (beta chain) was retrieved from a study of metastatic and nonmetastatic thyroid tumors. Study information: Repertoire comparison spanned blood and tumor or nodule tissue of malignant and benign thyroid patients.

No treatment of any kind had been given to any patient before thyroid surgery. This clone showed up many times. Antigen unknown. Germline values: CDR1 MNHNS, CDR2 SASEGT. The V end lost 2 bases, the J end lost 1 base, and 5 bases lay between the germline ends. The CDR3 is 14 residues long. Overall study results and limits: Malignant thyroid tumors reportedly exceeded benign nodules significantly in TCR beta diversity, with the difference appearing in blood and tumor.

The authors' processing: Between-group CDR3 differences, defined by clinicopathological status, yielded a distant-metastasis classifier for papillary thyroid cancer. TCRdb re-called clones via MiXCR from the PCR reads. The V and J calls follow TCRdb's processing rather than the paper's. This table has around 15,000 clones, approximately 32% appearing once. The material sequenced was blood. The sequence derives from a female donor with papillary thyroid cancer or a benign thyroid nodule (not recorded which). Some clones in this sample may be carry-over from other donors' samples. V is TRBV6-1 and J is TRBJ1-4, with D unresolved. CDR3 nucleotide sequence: TGTGCCAGCAGTGAATCAGTAACTAATGAAAAACTGTTTTTT. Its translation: CASSESVTNEKLFF.